This T cell receptor beta chain was found in a study of blood T cells in healthy people across ages. Study observations and caveats: It was the long-lived donors that had more naive CD4+ cells and higher diversity than aged donors. A roughly linear fall in TCR beta diversity per million T cells was seen with increasing age.

The CDR3 runs to 14 residues. Germline V lookup: CDR1 LNHNV, CDR2 YYDKDF (reference sequence). Combining a sample-barcoded 5' primer with a J-beta primer mix, a second PCR ran for about 6 to 12 cycles. TCRdb reprocessed the 5' RACE reads via MiXCR and lists one record per CDR3 protein. The table has about 1.8 million distinct CDR3 sequences, around 48% seen once. Peripheral blood, roughly 9.1 milliliters per donor, was collected. The total RNA that was extracted per sample amounted to at least 5.5 micrograms. This clonotype was found a few times. Its antigen is undetermined. The clonotype comes from a woman aged 40 to 50 in good health. The V call is TRBV15, the J call TRBJ2-5; 7 bases are shared with TRBD1. The J call may be incorrect, as the DNA end agrees better with TRBJ2-7. Source material: blood. CDR3 protein: CATSRQDRSYEQYF. CDR3 coding DNA: TGTGCCACCAGCAGACAGGACAGGAGCTACGAGCAGTACTTC.